A selection of T cell receptor beta chains follows, all from one sample in a study of Graves' ophthalmopathy and Graves' hyperthyroidism. TCRdb reprocessed the multiplex PCR reads with MiXCR, giving one entry per CDR3 protein. The sample has under 800,000 distinct CDR3 sequences; over 20% are singletons. The sequenced material came from peripheral blood. These receptor sequences come from a woman aged 18 to 35 with stable Graves' hyperthyroidism. Some clones in this sample may be carry-over from other donors' samples. Both conserved end residues are part of each CDR3. Fields, in order: CDR3 protein, J gene, V gene.

CASSPRDAQPYEQYF | TRBJ2-7 | TRBV7-8
CASSFGGAGVYEQYF | TRBJ2-7 | TRBV11-2
CASSGAGGTNYGYTF | TRBJ1-2 | TRBV9
CASSTNRGKSYEQYF | TRBJ2-7 | TRBV13
CASSRDRAVGYEQYF | TRBJ2-7 | TRBV6-1
CASIREGSNYGYTF | TRBJ1-2 | TRBV6-1
CASTRGEGEQYF | TRBJ2-7 | TRBV11-2
CASRPPGLQGSPLHF | TRBJ1-6 | TRBV12-3/TRBV12-4
CAWSLTQGQPQHF | TRBJ1-5 | TRBV30
CASMISGGYEQYF | TRBJ2-7 | TRBV7-2
CASSYSWQGSGNTIYF | TRBJ1-3 | TRBV6-5
CSATNSISHEQYF | TRBJ2-7 | TRBV20-1
CASSQGWRTEAFF | TRBJ1-1 | TRBV27
CASSLRRGVKTGELFF | TRBJ2-2 | TRBV11-2
CASSQRGTAYEQYF | TRBJ2-7 | TRBV3-1
CASSLSSKGGYTF | TRBJ1-2 | TRBV28
CSAKRVVEQYF | TRBJ2-7 | TRBV20-1
CASTVSWDRAYEQYF | TRBJ2-7 | TRBV11-2
CASSYEGTSVDEQYF | TRBJ2-7 | TRBV6-5
CASRSGVYQPQHF | TRBJ1-5 | TRBV28
CASSSRDRTMNTEAFF | TRBJ1-1 | TRBV6-5
CASSPPGQKGYEQYF | TRBJ2-7 | TRBV28
CASSWDLRGQPQHF | TRBJ1-5 | TRBV12-3/TRBV12-4
CASSLARGKLSPLHF | TRBJ1-6 | TRBV12-3/TRBV12-4
CASRGQGARRITYEQYF | TRBJ2-7 | TRBV6-5
CASSLVGRENYGYTF | TRBJ1-2 | TRBV7-2
CASSFGRFDGYTF | TRBJ1-2 | TRBV7-2
CSASGQAINQPQHF | TRBJ1-5 | TRBV20-1
CASSPGTGFSPLHF | TRBJ1-6 | TRBV12-3/TRBV12-4
CASSHEGGTEAFF | TRBJ1-1 | TRBV6-4
CASSLGDSFFRYEQYF | TRBJ2-7 | TRBV12-3/TRBV12-4
CASSSPGRQETQYF | TRBJ2-5 | TRBV28
CATSDLGQGRQHF | TRBJ1-5 | TRBV24-1
CATSYRTVNYEQYF | TRBJ2-7 | TRBV15
CASSLAGASSGANVLTF | TRBJ2-6 | TRBV11-1
CASTHSGTHKNYGYTF | TRBJ1-2 | TRBV6-7
CASSVEVRPPKNTEAFF | TRBJ1-1 | TRBV6-4
CASSGQDQPQHF | TRBJ1-5 | TRBV6-2/TRBV6-3
CATSRSLNSPLHF | TRBJ1-6 | TRBV15
CASSISRAWSNQPQHF | TRBJ1-5 | TRBV19
CASSLFAAGVWETQYF | TRBJ2-5 | TRBV28
CASSAGPGVNYGYTF | TRBJ1-2 | TRBV6-1
CASSQEGYGYTF | TRBJ1-2 | TRBV5-1
CASSEWGTADNQPQHF | TRBJ1-5 | TRBV6-1
CASSLGAYEQYF | TRBJ2-7 | TRBV12-3/TRBV12-4
CATHVTGDIYEQYF | TRBJ2-7 | TRBV6-2/TRBV6-3
CASSLVAGGGHTGELFF | TRBJ2-2 | TRBV11-3
CAGSQTGGYGYTF | TRBJ1-2 | TRBV7-8
CATGLVRSYEQYF | TRBJ2-7 | TRBV10-3
CASSVDGIDRAFF | TRBJ1-1 | TRBV9
CASSDRAHQPQHF | TRBJ1-5 | TRBV28